Listed here are 7 T cell receptor beta chains from one sample, sequenced in a study of T cell changes during pregnancy in multiple sclerosis. Sequencing was performed with immunoSEQ multiplex PCR; in TCRdb, only in-frame clones are kept and a portion is missing. The repertoire includes approximately 30,000 clones, 87% of them detected once, and roughly 10% sits in the top ten. Material: CD8+ T cells from peripheral blood mononuclear cells, obtained in the first trimester of pregnancy. The receptor source for this set is a female donor with multiple sclerosis, enrolled in a pregnancy study.

The rearrangement joins TRBV5-6 to TRBJ2-7; TRBD1 is a possible D gene (6 bases). CDR3 length: 13 amino acids. Trimming removed 3 bases from V and 6 bases from J, with 13 bases in between. The V gene's germline CDR1 is SGHDT and CDR2 YYEEEE. The CDR3 coding sequence is TGTGCCAGCAGCTGGTCTCAGGGGCCCGAGCAGTACTTC. This encodes CASSWSQGPEQYF.

The chain is built from TRBV29-1 and TRBJ2-1; 8 bases are a match to TRBD2. CDR1 is SQVTM and CDR2 is ANQGSEA in the germline V gene. The V and J ends lost 4 bases and 9 bases, in that order; junction bases with no gene match: 8. The CDR3 has 13 residues. The CDR3 loop reads CSVGAGEDSEQFF. The CDR3 nucleotides are TGCAGCGTTGGAGCGGGGGAGGATAGTGAGCAGTTCTTC.

V and J are TRBV30 and TRBJ2-2, with 7 bases that match TRBD2. With 3 bases clipped from V and 5 bases from J, the junction kept 6 bases outside the gene matches. CDR1 is GTSNPN and CDR2 is SVGIG in the germline V gene (reference sequence). This CDR3 is built from 14 residues. The CDR3 is CAWRGGSSTGELFF. CDR3 DNA sequence: TGTGCCTGGAGGGGCGGGAGCAGTACCGGGGAGCTGTTTTTT.

The chain uses TRBV19 and TRBJ1-2; tentative D call: TRBD1 (6 bases). Germline CDR1 and CDR2: LNHDA and SQIVND (reference sequence). The CDR3 runs 11 residues. With 5 bases removed from V and 8 bases from J, the gap between germline ends came to 9 bases. CDR3 sequence reads: CASSPGAGYTF. The CDR3, as DNA: TGTGCCAGTAGTCCAGGGGCGGGCTACACCTTC.

Concerning this clone itself: The junction departs from germline at one end; a sequencing error may be responsible. The chain combines TRBV6-5 with TRBJ1-1, with TRBD1 matching 7 bases. Germline lookup yields CDR1 MNHEY and CDR2 SVGAGI. The CDR3 loop spans 15 amino acids. The CDR3 DNA is TGTGCCAGCAGATACTATACAGGGGACGGCACTGAAGCTTTCTTT. Its protein product is CASRYYTGDGTEAFF.

The rearrangement uses TRBV11-2 and TRBJ2-1; unclear D gene. CDR1 and CDR2 (germline): SGHAT, FQNNGV. The CDR3 sequence is 11 residues long. V dropped 1 base and J dropped 10 bases, with 5 bases sitting between them. CDR3 amino acids: CASSLAREQFF. CDR3 coding DNA: TGTGCCAGCAGCTTAGCGCGGGAGCAGTTCTTC. Full variable domain (remainder filled in from reference TRBV11-2 and TRBJ2-1): EAGVAQSPRYKIIEKRQSVAFWCNPISGHATLYWYQQILGQGPKLLIQFQNNGVVDDSQLPKDRFSAERLKGVDSTLKIQPAKLEDSAVYLCASSLAREQFFGPGTRLTVL.

The rearrangement uses TRBV6-1 and TRBJ2-7, with D perhaps matching TRBD1 (7 bases). V was trimmed by 2 bases and J by 0 bases, leaving 8 bases between them. Germline V gene data show CDR1 as MNHNS and CDR2 as SASEGT. The CDR3 contains 14 residues. Here the CDR3 reads CASSEQGGSYEQYF. For the CDR3, the DNA is TGTGCCAGCAGTGAACAGGGGGGCTCCTACGAGCAGTACTTC.